This T cell receptor (beta chain) was found in a study of tumor and adjacent non-tumor tissue in lung cancer. The CDR3 extends over 16 amino acids. J lost 7 bases, V lost 6 bases, and 17 bases had no gene match. The library came from three nested PCR rounds adapted from ARM-PCR protocols. TCRdb reprocessed the multiplex PCR reads via MiXCR and lists one record per CDR3 protein. The sample has 100,000 or so distinct CDR3 sequences; 50% to 70% are singletons. No cell sorting was done before RNA was extracted from the tissue. Distant lung tissue was collected more than 3 cm away from the tumor edge. The J gene is TRBJ1-1, the V gene TRBV12-3 or TRBV12-4, with 7 bases identical to TRBD1. Sequencing input: distant non-tumor lung tissue. The receptor comes from a man aged 25 to 40 with non-small cell lung cancer. CDR3 loop: CASSLMGSRQGLEAFF. In nucleotides, the CDR3 is TGTGCCAGCAGCTTAATGGGATCCCGACAGGGACTTGAAGCTTTCTTT.